This entry lists 19 T cell receptor beta chains sequenced from one sample in a study of OX40 agonist ivuxolimab in advanced cancers. Clones were read by immunoSEQ multiplex PCR, and TCRdb kept only the in-frame ones, dropping some. This sample yields 60,000 or so clones, of which 84% are seen a single time; roughly 2% belongs to the top ten. The sample consisted of CD4+ or CD8+ T cells sorted from blood, taken in a trial of the OX40 agonist ivuxolimab. These receptors came from an adult with an advanced solid tumor such as melanoma, head and neck, liver or kidney cancer.

The V call is TRBV28, the J call TRBJ1-5, with D possibly matching TRBD1 (6 bases). The length of the CDR3 is 16 residues. The germline V gene has CDR1 MDHEN and CDR2 SYDVKM. Between the trimmed V and J ends, which lost 6 bases and 0 bases, there was a span of 15 bases. The CDR3 loop reads CASRVFGQPSNQPQHF. CDR3 nucleotides: TGTGCCAGCAGGGTTTTCGGACAGCCTAGCAATCAGCCCCAGCATTTT. The entire variable domain, with the rest obtained from reference TRBV28 and TRBJ1-5, is as follows: DVKVTQSSRYLVKRTGEKVFLECVQDMDHENMFWYRQDPGLGLRLIYFSYDVKMKEKGDIPEGYSVSREKKERFSLILESASTNQTSMYLCASRVFGQPSNQPQHFGDGTRLSIL.

This chain joins TRBV6-1 and TRBJ2-1; perhaps TRBD2 as D (6 bases). Germline assignment: CDR1 MNHNS and CDR2 SASEGT. V was pared by 1 base and J by 10 bases, with 11 bases between. The CDR3 loop spans 13 amino acids. The CDR3 coding sequence is TGTGCCAGCAGTGAAGAGAGGGACTGGGAGCAGTTCTTC. It encodes CASSEERDWEQFF.

This chain connects TRBV5-8 to TRBJ2-3; 8 bases map to TRBD2. The length of the CDR3 is 14 residues. V lost 1 base, J lost 6 bases, and 4 bases stayed unmatched. CDR1 SGHTS and CDR2 YDEGEE come from the germline V gene. The CDR3 DNA sequence: TGTGCCAGCAGCTTGATTAGCGGGGCTGATACGCAGTATTTT. It encodes CASSLISGADTQYF.

CDR3 sequence: CATSRAFGLAGESSYEQYF. As DNA, the CDR3 is TGTGCCACCAGCAGAGCATTCGGACTAGCGGGAGAGAGCTCCTACGAGCAGTACTTC. J is TRBJ2-7 and V is TRBV15; 13 nucleotides match TRBD2. Germline values: CDR1 LNHNV, CDR2 YYDKDF (reference sequence). The CDR3 totals 19 residues. J was trimmed by 0 bases and V by 1 base; bases with no gene match: 9.

This clone was seen just once. V is TRBV11-3 and J is TRBJ1-1; D perhaps matches TRBD1 (6 bases). Germline values: CDR1 SGHNT, CDR2 YENEEA. V lost 1 base and J lost 3, with 9 bases in between. This CDR3 spans 14 amino acids. In DNA, the CDR3 is TGTGCCAGCAGCTTAGCCGGGGGCTACACTGAAGCTTTCTTT. Amino acids: CASSLAGGYTEAFF. The whole variable domain, remainder taken from reference TRBV11-3 and TRBJ1-1, is EAGVVQSPRYKIIEKKQPVAFWCNPISGHNTLYWYLQNLGQGPELLIRYENEEAVDDSQLPKDRFSAERLKGVDSTLKIQPAELGDSAVYLCASSLAGGYTEAFFGQGTRLTVV.

The rearrangement links TRBV27 to TRBJ1-1; TRBD1 aligns across 9 bases. J lost 10 bases, V lost 5 bases, and 14 bases had no gene match. Germline V gene lookup returns CDR1 MNHEY and CDR2 SMNVEV (reference sequence). This CDR3 is 15 amino acids long. CDR3 in DNA: TGTGCCAGCAGTCCCCTCCCGGACAGGGGCTTACGAGCTTTCTTT. Translated, it gives CASSPLPDRGLRAFF.

The chain carries TRBV7-2 and TRBJ1-1, with D unclear. This CDR3 has 14 residues. Trimming took 2 bases from V and 0 from J, leaving 7 bases between them. The germline gives CDR1 SGHTA, CDR2 FQGNSA. CDR3 sequence: CASSLNYMNTEAFF. The CDR3 DNA sequence: TGTGCCAGCAGCTTAAATTACATGAACACTGAAGCTTTCTTT.

This clone was recorded once. This chain connects TRBV7-2 to TRBJ1-5; 7 bases match TRBD1. The CDR3 runs 15 residues. The J segment lost 7 bases and the V segment lost 1 base, leaving 7 bases of the junction unmatched. Looked up from germline, CDR1 is SGHTA and CDR2 is FQGNSA. As DNA, the CDR3 is TGTGCCAGCAGCTTAGGAGACAGGGTAGACCAGCCCCAGCATTTT. Amino acids: CASSLGDRVDQPQHF. The full variable domain, rest sourced from reference TRBV7-2 and TRBJ1-5, is GAGVSQSPSNKVTEKGKDVELRCDPISGHTALYWYRQSLGQGLEFLIYFQGNSAPDKSGLPSDRFSAERTGGSVSTLTIQRTQQEDSAVYLCASSLGDRVDQPQHFGDGTRLSIL.

J is TRBJ1-5 and V is TRBV30; D gene uncertain. CDR1 and CDR2 from the germline V gene are GTSNPN and SVGIG (reference sequence). The CDR3 is 15 residues long. Trimming took 3 bases from V and 4 from J, leaving 16 bases between them. DNA of the CDR3: TGTGCCTGGAGCCCCTCGGACTTTACTAATCAGCCCCAGCATTTT. Translated, it gives CAWSPSDFTNQPQHF. The full variable domain, with the rest looked up from reference TRBV30 and TRBJ1-5, is SQTIHQWPATLVQPVGSPLSLECTVEGTSNPNLYWYRQAAGRGLQLLFYSVGIGQISSEVPQNLSASRPQDRQFILSSKKLLLSDSGFYLCAWSPSDFTNQPQHFGDGTRLSIL.

V gene TRBV10-3 combines with J gene TRBJ2-2; TRBD1 matches at 10 bases. The CDR3 runs 17 residues. Germline V gives CDR1 ENHRY, CDR2 SYGVKD. V lost 5 bases and J lost 5; bases outside the gene matches: 11. CDR3 DNA: TGTGCCATCAGTCCCCCTATGGGGACAGGGGAGACCGGGGAGCTGTTTTTT. This codes for CAISPPMGTGETGELFF.

The genes are TRBV2 and TRBJ2-7; 9 nucleotides align to TRBD2. The CDR3 runs 15 residues. Germline V lookup: CDR1 SNHLY, CDR2 FYNNEI. Trimming cost V 5 bases and J 5 bases; bases outside gene matches: 10. CDR3 in amino acids: CASSFITTSGDEQYF. The CDR3 region has the DNA TGTGCCAGCAGTTTCATTACGACTAGCGGAGACGAGCAGTACTTC.

The J gene is TRBJ2-1, the V gene TRBV18, with unresolved D. V dropped 3 bases and J dropped 9 bases, with 15 bases sitting between them. The germline V gene encodes CDR1 KGHSH and CDR2 LQKENI. The CDR3 has 14 residues. The CDR3 region is CASSPPLARAEQFF. In DNA form, the CDR3 reads TGTGCCAGCTCACCCCCCCTGGCAAGGGCTGAGCAGTTCTTC. The full variable domain, in which reference TRBV18 and TRBJ2-1 provide the parts outside the CDR3, is NAGVMQNPRHLVRRRGQEARLRCSPMKGHSHVYWYRQLPEEGLKFMVYLQKENIIDESGMPKERFSAEFPKEGPSILRIQQVVRGDSAAYFCASSPPLARAEQFFGPGTRLTVL.

The gene calls are TRBV6-1 and TRBJ2-7; no firm D call. In germline, CDR1 is MNHNS, CDR2 SASEGT. The CDR3 spans 14 residues. With 1 base removed from V and 2 bases from J, the gap between germline ends came to 9 bases. The CDR3 nucleotides are TGTGCCAGCAGTGAAGGTGTGGGGACCTACGAGCAGTACTTC. It specifies CASSEGVGTYEQYF.

The chain couples TRBV10-3 to TRBJ2-7; D assignment may be TRBD1 or TRBD2 (5 bases each). The V and J ends lost 0 bases and 6 bases respectively, with 6 bases between them. Germline values: CDR1 ENHRY, CDR2 SYGVKD. CDR3 length: 12 amino acids. The CDR3 loop reads CAISESGGEQYF. The CDR3 DNA follows: TGTGCCATCAGTGAGTCTGGGGGCGAGCAGTACTTC.

The V and J genes are TRBV7-8 and TRBJ1-3; 8 bases are a match to TRBD1. V shed 5 bases and J 8 bases; nucleotides not matched to a gene: 5. In germline, CDR1 is SGHVS, CDR2 FQNEAQ. The CDR3 consists of 13 residues. CDR3 residues: CASSILQGDTIYF. CDR3 nucleotides: TGTGCCAGCAGCATACTACAGGGGGACACCATATATTTT. The variable domain in full, completed from reference TRBV7-8 and TRBJ1-3, reads GAGVSQSPRYKVAKRGQDVALRCDPISGHVSLFWYQQALGQGPEFLTYFQNEAQLDKSGLPSDRFFAERPEGSVSTLKIQRTQQEDSAVYLCASSILQGDTIYFGEGSWLTVV.

This clone showed up just a few times. The chain joins TRBV6-6 to TRBJ1-1; 7 bases are a match to TRBD1. The CDR3 contains 13 residues. The V gene end was trimmed by 6 bases and the J gene end by 4 bases; junction bases not matched to a gene: 5. From germline, CDR1 is MNHNY and CDR2 SVGAGI (reference sequence). The CDR3 nucleotides read TGTGCCAGCAGGCGACAGGGAAGCACTGAAGCTTTCTTT. Translated, it gives CASRRQGSTEAFF.

This rearrangement joins TRBV7-2 to TRBJ2-5; weak D call: TRBD1 (7 bases). The ends were cut back, 5 bases at V and 5 bases at J, with 12 bases in the middle. CDR1 and CDR2 from the germline V gene are SGHTA and FQGNSA. The CDR3 length is 13 residues. The CDR3 nucleotides read TGTGCCAGCAGCAAACAGGGGAGGGAGACCCAGTACTTC. Translation: CASSKQGRETQYF.

By share of the sample, this clone is medium-sized (0.01 to 0.1%). V and J are TRBV27 and TRBJ1-5; 9 bases line up with TRBD1. The ends lost 3 bases at V and 4 bases at J; junction bases unmatched: 10. CDR3 size: 17 residues. Looked up from germline, CDR1 is MNHEY and CDR2 is SMNVEV (reference sequence). The CDR3 protein is CASSLGQGPPGNQPQHF. CDR3 DNA sequence: TGTGCCAGCAGTTTGGGACAGGGCCCCCCCGGGAATCAGCCCCAGCATTTT.

The V gene is TRBV20-1, the J gene TRBJ2-7; D is ambiguous. This CDR3 spans 11 amino acids. Per germline, CDR1 DFQATT and CDR2 SNEGSKA (reference sequence). V dropped 0 bases and J dropped 3 bases, with 3 bases sitting between them. The CDR3 bases are TGCAGTGCTAGAGACGGCTACGAGCAGTACTTC. Translation: CSARDGYEQYF.